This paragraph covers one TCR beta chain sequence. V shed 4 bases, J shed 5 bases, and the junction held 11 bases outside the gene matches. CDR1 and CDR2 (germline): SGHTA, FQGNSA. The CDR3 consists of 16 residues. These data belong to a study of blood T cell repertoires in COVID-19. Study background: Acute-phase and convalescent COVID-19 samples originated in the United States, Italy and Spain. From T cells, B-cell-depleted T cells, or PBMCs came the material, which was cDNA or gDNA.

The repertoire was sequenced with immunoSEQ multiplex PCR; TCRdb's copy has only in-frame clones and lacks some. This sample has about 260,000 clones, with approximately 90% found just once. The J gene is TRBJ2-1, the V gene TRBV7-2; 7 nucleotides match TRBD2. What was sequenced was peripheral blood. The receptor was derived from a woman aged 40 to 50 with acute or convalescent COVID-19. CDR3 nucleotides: TGTGCCAGCAGCTCCCCCGTCGCGGGGGTGCACAATGAGCAGTTCTTC. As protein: CASSSPVAGVHNEQFF. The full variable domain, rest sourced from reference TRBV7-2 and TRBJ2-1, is GAGVSQSPSNKVTEKGKDVELRCDPISGHTALYWYRQSLGQGLEFLIYFQGNSAPDKSGLPSDRFSAERTGGSVSTLTIQRTQQEDSAVYLCASSSPVAGVHNEQFFGPGTRLTVL.